Here is one T cell receptor beta chain with its context. The CDR3 sequence is 14 residues long. V lost 4 bases and J lost 8, with 18 bases in between. Germline V CDR1 and CDR2: SQVTM, ANQGSEA. Sequencing used immunoSEQ multiplex PCR; TCRdb keeps in-frame clones, though not all of them. Of about 38,000 clones listed, around nine tenths are singletons. This specimen comes from a study of sequential checkpoint blockade in melanoma. The wider study: Randomization was 1:1 between first-line nivolumab→ipilimumab and ipilimumab→nivolumab. Both treatment sequences were followed by maintenance nivolumab.

As to treatment: randomized to nivolumab then ipilimumab (arm A) or the reverse (arm B). DNA-damaging chemotherapy had not been given to any patient beforehand. Sorted cells were live CD3+CD8+, lacking CD19 and CD56, from PBMCs. The starting material was CD8+ T cells sorted from blood (inferred from file names), obtained from a patient given nivolumab and ipilimumab in sequence. The J gene is TRBJ2-4, the V gene TRBV29-1, with a possible D match to TRBD2 (7 bases). The sequence came from a human donor with melanoma. In DNA, the CDR3 is TGCAGCGTTGTAGGGGACCAGGGGAGGGACATTCAGTACTTC. Translated, it gives CSVVGDQGRDIQYF.